These 19 T cell receptor beta chains share one sample of origin, sequenced in a study of blood T cell repertoires in COVID-19. Profiled with immunoSEQ multiplex PCR; TCRdb holds only in-frame clones, not every one. The repertoire holds 9,000 to 13,000 clones, with 75% to 90% as singletons. The sequenced sample was peripheral blood. The receptors stem from a man in his 70s with active COVID-19.

The chain uses TRBV5-5 and TRBJ1-3, with a weak D call TRBD1 (6 bases). The germline V and J ends were trimmed by 4 bases and 0 bases, with 11 bases remaining between them. CDR3 length: 15 amino acids. Germline assignment: CDR1 SGHKS and CDR2 YYEKEE (reference sequence). Here the CDR3 DNA reads TGTGCCAGCAGCCCCGGGACAACCTCTGGAAACACCATATATTTT. Translated, it gives CASSPGTTSGNTIYF. Based on the CDR3 plus reference TRBV5-5 and TRBJ1-3, the full variable domain is DAGVTQSPTHLIKTRGQQVTLRCSPISGHKSVSWYQQVLGQGPQFIFQYYEKEERGRGNFPDRFSARQFPNYSSELNVNALLLGDSALYLCASSPGTTSGNTIYFGEGSWLTVV.

The CDR3: CASSFRQGSYGYTF. DNA for the CDR3: TGTGCCAGCAGCTTCAGACAGGGGTCCTATGGCTACACCTTC. V usage is TRBV11-2 and J usage is TRBJ1-2; 8 nucleotides match TRBD1. Trimming removed 3 bases from V and 4 bases from J; junction bases left unmatched: 4. The CDR3 totals 14 residues. CDR1 and CDR2 from the germline V gene are SGHAT and FQNNGV.

This chain links TRBV27 with TRBJ2-6, with 8 bases fitting TRBD1. The CDR3 sequence is 18 residues long. The V gene's germline CDR1 is MNHEY and CDR2 SMNVEV (reference sequence). V gave up 4 bases and J gave up 2 bases; unmatched junction bases: 10. CDR3 sequence reads: CASSSSGQAFTGANVLTF. In DNA, the CDR3 is TGTGCCAGCAGTTCCTCGGGACAGGCGTTCACTGGGGCCAACGTCCTGACTTTC.

In its sample, this clone is medium-sized. The J gene is TRBJ2-7, the V gene TRBV7-2; D possibly corresponds to TRBD2 (6 bases). V was shortened by 6 bases and J by 4 bases, with 13 bases between the two germline ends. This CDR3 is 13 amino acids long. Per germline, CDR1 SGHTA and CDR2 FQGNSA. The CDR3 sequence: CASSYGGGYEQYF. CDR3 sequence (DNA): TGTGCCAGCAGTTACGGTGGGGGGTACGAGCAGTACTTC.

This chain's CDR3 is CASSLARDYSNQPQHF. DNA for the CDR3: TGTGCCAGCAGTTTAGCCAGGGATTATAGCAATCAGCCCCAGCATTTT. This chain connects TRBV28 to TRBJ1-5; D is possibly TRBD1 (5 bases). The CDR3 runs to 16 residues. From germline, CDR1 is MDHEN and CDR2 SYDVKM. Trimming removed 2 bases from V and 0 bases from J, with 11 bases in between.

The table lists this clone with a few counts. This chain links TRBV6-5 with TRBJ1-2, with a tentative D call TRBD1 (5 bases). This CDR3 is built from 16 residues. Germline values: CDR1 MNHEY, CDR2 SVGAGI. The V and J ends lost 0 bases and 0 bases respectively, with 11 bases between them. Here the CDR3 DNA reads TGTGCCAGCAGTTACTCGCTGGGGCGCCCTAACTATGGCTACACCTTC. Translation gives CASSYSLGRPNYGYTF.

In this sample, this clone turned up once. V usage is TRBV9 and J usage is TRBJ2-3; TRBD2 matches at 7 bases. Per germline, CDR1 SGDLS and CDR2 YYNGEE. The CDR3 runs 14 residues. Unmatched junction bases numbered 12, after V lost 8 bases and J lost 6 bases. CDR3 nucleotide sequence: TGTGCCAGTACGCCTTGGGGGGGTTCTGATACGCAGTATTTT. This translates into CASTPWGGSDTQYF.

The J gene is TRBJ1-6, the V gene TRBV6-2 or TRBV6-3; D is uncertain. Germline CDR1 reads MNHEY; CDR2 reads SVGEGT. The V end was cut by 2 bases, the J end by 0 bases, with 11 bases between. The CDR3 runs 17 residues. The CDR3 spells CASSYAPGSSYNSPLHF. In DNA, the CDR3 is TGTGCCAGCAGTTACGCTCCGGGGAGCTCCTATAATTCACCCCTCCACTTT.

The chain combines TRBV7-2 with TRBJ1-2, with D possibly TRBD1 on 6 matching bases. CDR1 SGHTA and CDR2 FQGNSA come from the germline V gene. The CDR3 consists of 16 residues. Trimming stripped 3 bases from V and 3 bases from J, with 17 bases between. The CDR3 spells CASSFDRPLVDYGYTF. CDR3 DNA sequence: TGTGCCAGCAGCTTTGACAGGCCTCTAGTTGACTATGGCTACACCTTC.

V and J are TRBV7-9 and TRBJ1-2, with a weak D call TRBD1 (5 bases). This CDR3 contains 12 residues. V was clipped by 4 bases and J by 5 bases, with 8 bases between them. Germline V gene data show CDR1 as SEHNR and CDR2 as FQNEAQ (reference sequence). The CDR3 DNA is TGTGCCAGCAGCTCCCGACAGTATGGCTACACCTTC. This codes for CASSSRQYGYTF.

The rearrangement joins TRBV19 to TRBJ1-2, with a tentative D call TRBD1 (5 bases). The CDR3 length is 14 residues. The V gene's germline CDR1 is LNHDA and CDR2 SQIVND (reference sequence). The V and J ends lost 6 bases and 4 bases respectively, with 15 bases between them. Written as DNA, the CDR3 is TGTGCCAGTAGCCTTCCCGGGACTCCCTATGGCTACACCTTC. The encoded protein is CASSLPGTPYGYTF.

The chain is built from TRBV6-2 or TRBV6-3 and TRBJ2-3, with D possibly being TRBD2 (6 bases). V gave up 2 bases and J gave up 0 bases, with 12 bases separating them. CDR3 size: 16 residues. Germline V gene data show CDR1 as MNHEY and CDR2 as SVGEGT. CDR3: CASSYTASASTDTQYF. The CDR3 DNA reads as TGTGCCAGCAGTTACACGGCTAGCGCTAGCACAGATACGCAGTATTTT.

The chain has TRBV4-1 and TRBJ2-1; TRBD2 might be the D (6 bases). The V end lost 0 bases, the J end lost 4 bases, and 13 bases lay between the germline ends. Germline assignment: CDR1 MGHRA and CDR2 YSYEKL. There are 16 residues in the CDR3. The CDR3: CASSQEIGLTYNEQFF. CDR3 in DNA: TGCGCCAGCAGCCAAGAAATCGGACTAACTTACAATGAGCAGTTCTTC.

This clone showed up just once. This chain joins TRBV18 and TRBJ1-1; 8 nucleotides agree with TRBD1. This CDR3 contains 15 residues. Looked up from germline, CDR1 is KGHSH and CDR2 is LQKENI. The trim removed 3 bases at V and 0 bases at J, leaving 3 bases unmatched. Here the CDR3 DNA reads TGTGCCAGCTCACCCAGGGACAGGCTGAACACTGAAGCTTTCTTT. Translation: CASSPRDRLNTEAFF.

In this sample, this clone turned up once. This chain joins TRBV10-3 and TRBJ2-7; 8 positions agree with TRBD1. V trimming: 0 bases; J trimming: 2 bases; junction bases outside the gene matches: 0. Looked up from germline, CDR1 is ENHRY and CDR2 is SYGVKD. The CDR3 covers 14 residues. The DNA for the CDR3 is TGTGCCATCAGTGAGTCGACAGGGGCCTACGAGCAGTACTTC. It specifies CAISESTGAYEQYF.

The rearrangement links TRBV18 to TRBJ1-5, with 7 bases lining up with TRBD1. The CDR3 runs to 15 residues. The J segment lost 1 base and the V segment lost 2 bases, leaving 2 bases of the junction unmatched. CDR1 is KGHSH, CDR2 LQKENI, per germline. The CDR3 nucleotides read TGTGCCAGCTCACCAGGGACAGCGAGCAATCAGCCCCAGCATTTT. Amino acid sequence: CASSPGTASNQPQHF.

The V gene is TRBV7-9, the J gene TRBJ1-3; 11 bases are a match to TRBD1. The CDR3 sequence is 19 residues long. CDR1 and CDR2 from the germline V gene are SEHNR and FQNEAQ (reference sequence). Germline trimming cut 3 bases from V and 1 base from J; bases unmatched to any gene: 11. The CDR3 bases are TGTGCCAGCAGCTTGCGGACAGGGGGCGGCGGAGGGTCTGGAAACACCATATATTTT. It encodes CASSLRTGGGGGSGNTIYF.

V gene TRBV27 combines with J gene TRBJ2-3; D remains ambiguous. The V and J ends lost 6 bases and 2 bases respectively, with 12 bases between them. Germline CDR1 MNHEY, CDR2 SMNVEV (reference sequence). The CDR3 has 14 residues. DNA for the CDR3: TGTGCCAGCAGGGGCCATACCAACACAGATACGCAGTATTTT. It translates to CASRGHTNTDTQYF.

This clone occurred once. The chain recombines TRBV28 with TRBJ1-6; TRBD1 matches 9 bases. With V trimmed by 6 bases and J by 10 bases, 7 bases remained unmatched. CDR3 size: 14 residues. CDR1 MDHEN and CDR2 SYDVKM come from the germline V gene. CDR3 loop: CASSTGTGYSPLHF. The CDR3 DNA follows: TGTGCCAGCAGCACCGGGACAGGGTACTCACCCCTCCACTTT.